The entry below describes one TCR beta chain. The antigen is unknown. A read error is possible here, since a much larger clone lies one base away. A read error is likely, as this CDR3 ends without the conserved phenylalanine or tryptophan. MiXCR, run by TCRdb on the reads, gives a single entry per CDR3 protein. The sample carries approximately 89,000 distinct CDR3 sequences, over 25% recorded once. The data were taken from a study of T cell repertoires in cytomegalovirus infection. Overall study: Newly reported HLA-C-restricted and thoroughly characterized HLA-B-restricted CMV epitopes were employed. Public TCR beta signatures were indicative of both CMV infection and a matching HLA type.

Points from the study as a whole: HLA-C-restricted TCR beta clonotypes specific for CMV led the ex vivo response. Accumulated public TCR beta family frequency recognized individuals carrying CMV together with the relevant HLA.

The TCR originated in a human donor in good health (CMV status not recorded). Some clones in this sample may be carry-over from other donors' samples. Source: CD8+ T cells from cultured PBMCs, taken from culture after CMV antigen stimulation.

The CDR3 spells CASSFNLHSYEQYL. CDR3 DNA: TGTGCCAGCAGCTTTAATCTTCACTCCTACGAGCAGTACCTC. The chain links TRBV7-2 to TRBJ2-7; D not certain. This CDR3 is 14 amino acids long. V was cut by 3 bases and J by 0 bases, with 9 bases left in between. Looked up from germline, CDR1 is SGHTA and CDR2 is FQGNSA.